A single T cell receptor (beta chain) is shown here with its context. A read error may produce the germline difference seen at one junction end. Other DNA variants within this sample encode the same CDR3. The data stem from a study of cytomegalovirus exposure and HLA in healthy donors. Study background: HLA-typed donors were the source of about 85 million unique TCRs held in an early data release.

13 Jbeta primers and 60 Vbeta primers were used for the PCR. Libraries were prepared by immunoSEQ multiplex PCR; TCRdb keeps only in-frame clonotypes and omits some of them. The repertoire holds a few hundred thousand clones, with 70% to 90% as singletons. The CDR3 has 12 amino acids. In germline, CDR1 is SEHNR, CDR2 FQNEAQ (reference sequence). This receptor was identified in a woman between 18 and 29 years old in good health and CMV-seronegative. The source material was PBMCs. The chain has TRBV7-9 and TRBJ1-1, with D tentatively TRBD1 (6 bases). The CDR3 loop reads CSSSLQGTEAFF. The CDR3 DNA is TGTTCCAGCAGCTTACAGGGTACTGAAGCTTTCTTT.